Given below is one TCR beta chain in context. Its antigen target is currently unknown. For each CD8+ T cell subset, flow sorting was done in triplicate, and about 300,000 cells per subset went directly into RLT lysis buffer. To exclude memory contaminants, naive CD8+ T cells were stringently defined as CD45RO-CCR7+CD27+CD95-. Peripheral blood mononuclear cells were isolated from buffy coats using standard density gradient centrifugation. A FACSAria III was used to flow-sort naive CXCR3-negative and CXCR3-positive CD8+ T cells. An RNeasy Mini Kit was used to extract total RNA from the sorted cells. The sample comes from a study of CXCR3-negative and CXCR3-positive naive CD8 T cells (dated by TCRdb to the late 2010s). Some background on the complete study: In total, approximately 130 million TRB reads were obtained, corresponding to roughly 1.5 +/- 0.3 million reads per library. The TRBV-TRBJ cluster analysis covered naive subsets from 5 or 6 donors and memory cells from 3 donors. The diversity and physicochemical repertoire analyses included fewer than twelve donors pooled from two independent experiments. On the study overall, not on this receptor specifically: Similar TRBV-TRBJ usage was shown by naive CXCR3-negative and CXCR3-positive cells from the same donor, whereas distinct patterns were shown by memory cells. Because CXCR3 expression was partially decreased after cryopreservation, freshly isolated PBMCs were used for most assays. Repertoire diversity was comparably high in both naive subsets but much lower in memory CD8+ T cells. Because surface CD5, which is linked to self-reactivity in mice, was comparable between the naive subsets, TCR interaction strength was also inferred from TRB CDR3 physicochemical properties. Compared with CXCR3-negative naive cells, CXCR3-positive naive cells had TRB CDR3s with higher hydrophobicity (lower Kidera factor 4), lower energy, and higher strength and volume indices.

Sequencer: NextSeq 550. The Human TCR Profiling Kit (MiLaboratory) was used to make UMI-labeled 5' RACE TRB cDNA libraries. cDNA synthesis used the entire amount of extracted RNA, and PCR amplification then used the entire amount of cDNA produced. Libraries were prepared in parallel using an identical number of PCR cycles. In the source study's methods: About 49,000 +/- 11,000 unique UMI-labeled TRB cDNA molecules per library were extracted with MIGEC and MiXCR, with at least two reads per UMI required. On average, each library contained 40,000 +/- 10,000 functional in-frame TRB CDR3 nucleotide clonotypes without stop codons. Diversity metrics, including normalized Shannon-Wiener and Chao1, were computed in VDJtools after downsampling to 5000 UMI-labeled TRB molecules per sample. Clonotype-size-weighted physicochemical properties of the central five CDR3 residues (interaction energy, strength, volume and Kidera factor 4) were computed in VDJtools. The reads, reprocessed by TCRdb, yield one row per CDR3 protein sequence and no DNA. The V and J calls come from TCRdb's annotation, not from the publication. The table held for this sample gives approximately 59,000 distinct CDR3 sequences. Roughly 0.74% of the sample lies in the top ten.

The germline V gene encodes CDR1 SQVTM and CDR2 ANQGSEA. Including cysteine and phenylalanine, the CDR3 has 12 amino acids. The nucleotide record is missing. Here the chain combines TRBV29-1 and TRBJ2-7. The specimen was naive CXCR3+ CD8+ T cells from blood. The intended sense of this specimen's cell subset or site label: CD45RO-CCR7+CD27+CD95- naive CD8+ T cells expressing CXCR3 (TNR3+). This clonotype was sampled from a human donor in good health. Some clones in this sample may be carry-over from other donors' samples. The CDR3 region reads CSVESQPYEQYF.